The clone carrying this TCR beta chain was seen only once. What it recognizes is unknown. With 60 Vbeta and 13 Jbeta primers, the PCR was carried out. The protocol was immunoSEQ multiplex PCR, while the TCRdb copy is restricted to in-frame clones and leaves out a portion. The table lists about 160,000 clones, 80% to 90% of them singletons. Germline V gene sequence: CDR1 SGDLS, CDR2 YYNGEE. Unmatched junction bases numbered 12, after V lost 6 bases and J lost 7 bases. CDR3 size: 15 residues. This entry is derived from a study of cytomegalovirus exposure and HLA in healthy donors. About the research overall: A data release that came early held 80 million to 95 million unique TCRs from HLA-typed donors. Notes on the study in general: Researchers reported in a later analysis that a missense DCLRE1C variant was tied to TCR beta V- and J-gene trimming.

The source material was PBMCs. This TCR came from a woman aged 18 to 35 in good health and CMV-seronegative. The chain couples TRBV9 to TRBJ2-1; TRBD1 agrees at 8 bases. This CDR3 is CASNLQGGVGNEQFF. In nucleotides, the CDR3 is TGTGCCAGCAACCTACAGGGGGGCGTCGGTAATGAGCAGTTCTTC.